The 20 T cell receptor beta chains below all came from one sample that was sequenced in a study of T cells after yellow fever vaccination. TCRdb independently ran MiXCR on the 5' RACE reads; one entry per CDR3 protein. The table includes 150,000 to 200,000 distinct CDR3 sequences, approximately 10% detected once. This specimen consisted of CD8+ T cells sorted from PBMCs, obtained 45 days after the yellow fever booster vaccination. The receptors shown here come from a man between 18 and 35 years old who received the YFV17D yellow fever vaccine.

The V gene is TRBV27, the J gene TRBJ1-2; D gene unclear. This CDR3 has 13 residues. Germline CDR1 reads MNHEY; CDR2 reads SMNVEV (reference sequence). V lost 0 bases and J lost 4, with 6 bases in between. The CDR3 spells CASSLSRSYGYTF. Written as DNA, the CDR3 is TGTGCCAGCAGTTTATCTAGGAGCTATGGCTACACCTTC.

V and J are TRBV14 and TRBJ2-7; D is unclear. CDR1 is SGHDN, CDR2 FVKESK, per germline. V was clipped by 1 base and J by 3 bases, with 13 bases between them. CDR3 size: 15 residues. The CDR3 sequence is CASSQVQPGFYEQYF. The CDR3 DNA is TGTGCCAGCAGCCAAGTTCAGCCAGGTTTCTACGAGCAGTACTTC.

V usage is TRBV6-2 or TRBV6-3 and J usage is TRBJ1-1, with D hard to call. The V gene lost 2 bases and the J gene lost 5 bases, with 15 bases spanning the gap. The CDR3 runs to 15 residues. The germline CDR1 and CDR2 sequences are MNHEY and SVGEGT. The CDR3 DNA reads TGTGCCAGCAGTTACCTCACAGTATTTGGAACTGAAGCTTTCTTT. Its translation: CASSYLTVFGTEAFF.

This clonotype showed up many times. This chain links TRBV4-3 with TRBJ2-5; D not certain. The CDR3 length is 14 residues. Germline V gene lookup returns CDR1 LGHNA and CDR2 YSLEER. Trimming removed 1 base from V and 4 bases from J, with 10 bases in between. The CDR3 here is CASSQGMARETQYF. CDR3 DNA: TGCGCCAGCAGCCAAGGAATGGCCAGAGAGACCCAGTACTTC.

V gene TRBV20-1 combines with J gene TRBJ2-3; 9 nucleotides line up with TRBD2. This CDR3 has 12 residues. Germline V lookup: CDR1 DFQATT, CDR2 SNEGSKA (reference sequence). CDR3 DNA sequence: TGCAAGCCGGGACTAGCTACAGATACGCAGTATTTT. Protein sequence: CKPGLATDTQYF.

V is TRBV7-2 and J is TRBJ1-2; no clear D gene. The CDR3 extends over 14 amino acids. CDR1 and CDR2 (germline): SGHTA, FQGNSA. Trimming pared 1 base from V and 4 bases from J, leaving 10 bases between. The CDR3 here is CASSLEQKVYGYTF. CDR3 in DNA: TGTGCCAGCAGCTTAGAACAGAAAGTCTATGGCTACACCTTC.

This clonotype was recorded at least ten times. The chain uses TRBV4-1 and TRBJ1-2; D is ambiguous. Per the germline V gene, CDR1 is MGHRA and CDR2 is YSYEKL. V dropped 4 bases and J dropped 3 bases, with 15 bases sitting between them. The CDR3 is 15 amino acids. CDR3 amino acids: CASSRTSEGDYGYTF. CDR3 nucleotides: TGCGCCAGCAGCCGCACATCGGAAGGAGACTATGGCTACACCTTC.

The sample holds many counts of this clonotype. V gene TRBV7-9 combines with J gene TRBJ2-5; possible D gene TRBD1, 6 bases. Germline V CDR1 and CDR2: SEHNR, FQNEAQ (reference sequence). Trimming stripped 0 bases from V and 2 bases from J, with 13 bases between. CDR3 size: 16 residues. The DNA of the CDR3 is TGTGCCAGCAGCTTAGCGCCGGGACACCCTCAAGAGACCCAGTACTTC. This sequence encodes CASSLAPGHPQETQYF. The full variable domain, with the rest looked up from reference TRBV7-9 and TRBJ2-5, is DTGVSQNPRHKITKRGQNVTFRCDPISEHNRLYWYRQTLGQGPEFLTYFQNEAQLEKSRLLSDRFSAERPKGSFSTLEIQRTEQGDSAMYLCASSLAPGHPQETQYFGPGTRLLVL.

The CDR3 loop is CSVGGRESYTF. CDR3 nucleotide sequence: TGCAGCGTTGGCGGCAGGGAGAGCTACACCTTC. The chain has TRBV29-1 and TRBJ1-2, with D possibly being TRBD1 (5 bases). This CDR3 contains 11 residues. Deletions cut 4 bases from V and 9 bases from J, with 12 bases between. Germline-derived CDR1 and CDR2 are SQVTM and ANQGSEA.

The J gene is TRBJ1-2, the V gene TRBV6-5; D uncertain. The CDR3 has 18 residues. Trimming pared 0 bases from V and 4 bases from J, leaving 21 bases between. The V gene's germline CDR1 is MNHEY and CDR2 SVGAGI. DNA for the CDR3: TGTGCCAGCAGTTACTCTTTTGACAAGGTGGGAAGCCTCTATGGCTACACCTTC. Translated: CASSYSFDKVGSLYGYTF.

This clonotype was seen more than once but under ten times. J is TRBJ2-1 and V is TRBV13; D gene unclear. This CDR3 region has 15 residues. Germline CDR1 is PRHDT and CDR2 is FYEKMQ (reference sequence). Between the trimmed V and J ends, which lost 5 bases and 0 bases, there was a span of 11 bases. As DNA, the CDR3 is TGTGCCAGCAGCGGACGGTCGGGCTCCTACAATGAGCAGTTCTTC. Translation: CASSGRSGSYNEQFF.

The genes are TRBV18 and TRBJ2-1; TRBD2 might be the D (5 bases). V shed 3 bases and J shed 8 bases, with 17 bases lying between them. The CDR3 is 15 amino acids. The germline V gene has CDR1 KGHSH and CDR2 LQKENI. CDR3 nucleotides: TGTGCCAGCTCACCCGGGGAACTCTTGGGGTATGAGCAGTTCTTC. This encodes CASSPGELLGYEQFF.

V and J are TRBV4-1 and TRBJ2-3; 7 nucleotides align to TRBD1. This CDR3 is 18 amino acids long. The junction had 15 bases not matched to a gene; V was cut back by 2 bases and J by 4 bases. Germline V gene data show CDR1 as MGHRA and CDR2 as YSYEKL. CDR3 coding DNA: TGCGCCAGCAGCCAACCGAATTTTATGGACAGGAACCCAGATACGCAGTATTTT. As protein: CASSQPNFMDRNPDTQYF.

The chain has TRBV11-1 and TRBJ2-1; 13 bases map to TRBD2. The CDR3 is 15 amino acids. J was trimmed by 8 bases and V by 5 bases; bases with no gene match: 6. CDR1 and CDR2 (germline): SGHAT, FQDESV (reference sequence). CDR3 loop: CASSDTSGGVDEQFF. The CDR3 nucleotides read TGTGCCAGCAGCGACACTAGCGGGGGGGTCGATGAGCAGTTCTTC.

At least ten counts were recorded for this clonotype. V gene TRBV9 combines with J gene TRBJ2-3; a possible D gene is TRBD1 (5 bases). The length of the CDR3 is 15 residues. Germline V CDR1 and CDR2: SGDLS, YYNGEE. V was pared by 0 bases and J by 1 base, with 9 bases between. CDR3 in DNA: TGTGCCAGCAGCGTAGAAGGACACCGCACAGATACGCAGTATTTT. Its translation: CASSVEGHRTDTQYF. The variable domain in full, with the rest retrieved from reference TRBV9 and TRBJ2-3, is DSGVTQTPKHLITATGQRVTLRCSPRSGDLSVYWYQQSLDQGLQFLIQYYNGEERAKGNILERFSAQQFPDLHSELNLSSLELGDSALYFCASSVEGHRTDTQYFGPGTRLTVL.

The V and J genes are TRBV5-1 and TRBJ2-2; D not resolved. This CDR3 is 13 amino acids long. V lost 8 bases, J lost 6 bases, and 14 bases lay in between. Germline V gene lookup returns CDR1 SGHRS and CDR2 YFSETQ. DNA of the CDR3: TGCGCCAGTCATCCCGGAAGGGCCGGGGAGCTGTTTTTT. Its protein is CASHPGRAGELFF.

There are a few counts of this clonotype. The chain uses TRBV4-2 and TRBJ1-1, with no clear D. Trimming pared 2 bases from V and 6 bases from J, leaving 10 bases between. The CDR3 runs to 13 residues. Germline V gene sequence: CDR1 LGHNA, CDR2 YNFKEQ. CDR3 protein: CASSQPGRPEAFF. CDR3 bases: TGTGCCAGCAGCCAACCCGGCCGCCCTGAAGCTTTCTTT.

This clonotype was seen only a few times. The V and J genes are TRBV29-1 and TRBJ1-3; D is uncertain. The length of the CDR3 is 11 residues. The germline CDR1 and CDR2 sequences are SQVTM and ANQGSEA. V shed 2 bases and J shed 4 bases, with 3 bases lying between them. CDR3: CSVESGNTIYF. The CDR3 bases are TGCAGCGTTGAATCCGGAAACACCATATATTTT.

The chain joins TRBV6-1 to TRBJ1-2, with D possibly TRBD1 on 6 matching bases. V dropped 5 bases and J dropped 7 bases, with 20 bases sitting between them. Germline loops: CDR1 MNHNS, CDR2 SASEGT. The length of the CDR3 is 15 residues. In DNA form, the CDR3 reads TGTGCCAGCAGTCCACAGGGATCTACGGTTCTTGGCTACACCTTC. This gives the protein CASSPQGSTVLGYTF.

This clonotype was detected a few times. This rearrangement joins TRBV12-3 or TRBV12-4 to TRBJ1-2; D is perhaps TRBD1 (6 bases). The CDR3 length is 16 residues. V was pared by 5 bases and J by 4 bases, with 20 bases between. This chain's CDR3 is CASSEADRYFFYGYTF. DNA for the CDR3: TGTGCCAGCAGTGAGGCGGACAGATATTTCTTCTATGGCTACACCTTC.